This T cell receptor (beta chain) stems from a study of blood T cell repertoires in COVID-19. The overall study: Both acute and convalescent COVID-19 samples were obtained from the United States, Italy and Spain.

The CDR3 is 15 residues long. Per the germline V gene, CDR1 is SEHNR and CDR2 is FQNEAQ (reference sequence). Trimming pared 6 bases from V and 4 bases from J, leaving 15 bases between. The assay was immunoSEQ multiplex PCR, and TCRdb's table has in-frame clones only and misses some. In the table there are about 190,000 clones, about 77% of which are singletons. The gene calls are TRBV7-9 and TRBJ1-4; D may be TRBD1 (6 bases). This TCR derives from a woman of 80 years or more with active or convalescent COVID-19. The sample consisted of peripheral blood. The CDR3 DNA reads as TGTGCCAGCAGTCCTGACAGGCCTTATAATGAAAAACTGTTTTTT. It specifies CASSPDRPYNEKLFF.